This T cell receptor beta chain was identified in a study of read filtering for tumor transcriptome and immune sequencing. Overall study context: Revised staging placed roughly 8 patients in R-ISS I, about 17 in II, about seven in III.

From 300 to 400 ng of RNA, a library with molecular barcoded alpha/delta and beta/gamma adaptors was made. TCRdb re-analysed the reads in MiXCR, keeping a single row per CDR3 protein. The profile shows about 41,000 distinct CDR3 sequences, roughly 13% of them singletons. This clonotype came up many times. The receptor's source is a donor at least 40 years old with multiple myeloma. The sequencing input was a population of CD138-negative cells sorted from bone marrow.

The DNA for the CDR3 is TGCAGTGCCGCGGCGGACAGGGGGAAGTGGTTCTTC. It encodes CSAAADRGKWFF. This chain connects TRBV20-1 to TRBJ2-1, with 10 bases fitting TRBD1. The V gene's germline CDR1 is DFQATT and CDR2 SNEGSKA (reference sequence). The CDR3 loop spans 12 amino acids. V was clipped by 6 bases and J by 15 bases; unmatched bases: 11.